A selection of T cell receptor beta chains follows, all from one sample in a study of resident and recirculating memory T cells in vitiligo. Some clones are missing from TCRdb's copy, which holds only in-frame ones; the method was immunoSEQ multiplex PCR. The sample records roughly 80,000 clones, 92% being singletons. The sample taken for sequencing was blood. The receptors were sampled from a male donor with vitiligo. CDR3s include the opening cysteine and the closing phenylalanine or tryptophan. The order of the fields is J gene, V gene, CDR3 protein.

>TRBJ2-1|TRBV7-3
CASSLQTAGGLGEQFF
>TRBJ2-1|TRBV2
CASSTSGSGGEGQFF
>TRBJ2-7|TRBV7-2
CASSIPGGGYEQYF
>TRBJ1-2|TRBV11-2
CASSPGTGYGYTF
>TRBJ2-1|TRBV14
CASSPLAGANYNEQFF
>TRBJ2-6|TRBV4-1
CASSQEAPGSGANVLTF
>TRBJ2-5|TRBV11-1
CASSSPEETQYF
>TRBJ2-7|TRBV5-4
CASSMGLAGSPYEQYF
>TRBJ2-1|TRBV27
CASSIILSRGHKGNEQFF
>TRBJ1-5|TRBV27
CASSLKPPQLNQPQHF
>TRBJ2-4|TRBV5-4
CASSLEGAGTKNIQYF
>TRBJ1-4|TRBV7-9
CASSLATGGGEKLFF
>TRBJ2-1|TRBV4-2
CASSQEPRNEQFF
>TRBJ2-7|TRBV28
CASTSGQGINEQYF
>TRBJ2-1|TRBV4-2
CASSQESGLAGGNEQFF
>TRBJ2-1|TRBV7-3
CASSLGGNYNEQFF
>TRBJ1-5|TRBV28
CASSGGQGGNQPQHF
>TRBJ1-2|TRBV28
CASSYDRDRGYTF
>TRBJ2-1|TRBV28
CASKKSSYNEQFF
>TRBJ1-4|TRBV28
CASSLAGQSEKLFF
>TRBJ2-1|TRBV19
CASSAGGWRDNEQFF
>TRBJ2-7|TRBV28
CASSTEGGGRAYEQYF
>TRBJ2-3|TRBV5-1
CASSLAGYPSTDTQYF
>TRBJ1-5|TRBV7-2
CASGEGVGNQPQHF
>TRBJ2-7|TRBV5-1
CASSSAGGPNEQYF